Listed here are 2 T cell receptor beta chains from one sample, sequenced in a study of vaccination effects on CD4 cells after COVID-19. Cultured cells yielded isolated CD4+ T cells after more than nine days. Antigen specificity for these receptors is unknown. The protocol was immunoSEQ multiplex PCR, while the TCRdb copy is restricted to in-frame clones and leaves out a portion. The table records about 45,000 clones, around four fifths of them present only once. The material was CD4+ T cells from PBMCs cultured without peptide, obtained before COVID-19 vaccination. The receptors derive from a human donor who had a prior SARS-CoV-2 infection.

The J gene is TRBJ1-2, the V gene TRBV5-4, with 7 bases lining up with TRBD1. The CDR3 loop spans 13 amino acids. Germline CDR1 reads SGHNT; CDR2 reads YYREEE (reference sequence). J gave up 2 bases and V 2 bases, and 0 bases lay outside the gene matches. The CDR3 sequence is CASSLQGNYGYTF. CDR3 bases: TGTGCCAGCAGCTTACAGGGGAACTATGGCTACACCTTC.

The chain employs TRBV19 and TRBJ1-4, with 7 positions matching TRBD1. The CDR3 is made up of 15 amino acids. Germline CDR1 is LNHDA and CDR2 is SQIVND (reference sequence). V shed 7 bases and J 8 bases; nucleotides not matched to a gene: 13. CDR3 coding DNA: TGTGCCAGTAACCACGCGAACCGGGACAGCGAAAAACTGTTTTTT. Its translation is CASNHANRDSEKLFF. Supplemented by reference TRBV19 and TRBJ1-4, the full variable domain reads DGGITQSPKYLFRKEGQNVTLSCEQNLNHDAMYWYRQDPGQGLRLIYYSQIVNDFQKGDIAEGYSVSREKKESFPLTVTSAQKNPTAFYLCASNHANRDSEKLFFGSGTQLSVL.